The T cell receptor (beta chain) under discussion was sequenced for a study of T and B cells in COVID-19 patients. Multiplex PCR with BIOMED2 TRB-A/B primer pools amplified TRB rearrangements. Using its own MiXCR run on the multiplex PCR reads, TCRdb lists one record per CDR3 protein. The table lists around 30,000 distinct CDR3 sequences, approximately 29% of them singletons, with 1.5% to 2% in the top ten. Notes on the study in general: Patients with COVID-19 reportedly showed strongly skewed T cell receptor beta variable and joining gene usage.

CDR3 length: 15 residues. V lost 4 bases, J lost 6 bases, and 2 bases stayed unmatched. TRB was amplified from around 250-460 ng of blood genomic DNA. About this clonotype itself: Antigen: not known.

The sequencing sample was made of blood. The rearrangement links TRBV12-3 or TRBV12-4 to TRBJ1-6, with TRBD1 identical over 11 bases. This TCR derives from a human donor who had recovered from COVID-19. As DNA, the CDR3 is TGTGCCAGCAGTTCCGGACAGGGGGCTAATTCACCCCTCCACTTT. Its translation is CASSSGQGANSPLHF.